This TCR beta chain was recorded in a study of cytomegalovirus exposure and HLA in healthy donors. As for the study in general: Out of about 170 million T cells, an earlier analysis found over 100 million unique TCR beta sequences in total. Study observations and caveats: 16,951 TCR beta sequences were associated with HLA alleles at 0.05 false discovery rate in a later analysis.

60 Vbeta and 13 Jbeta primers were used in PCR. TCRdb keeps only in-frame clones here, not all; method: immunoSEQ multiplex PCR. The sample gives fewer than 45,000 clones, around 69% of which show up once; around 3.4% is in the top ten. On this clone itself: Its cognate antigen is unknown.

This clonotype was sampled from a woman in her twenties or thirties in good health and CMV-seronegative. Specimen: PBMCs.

CDR3 protein: CACNSGNSNQPQHF. The DNA of the CDR3 is TGTGCCTGCAATTCGGGTAATAGCAATCAGCCCCAGCATTTT. This rearrangement joins TRBV30 to TRBJ1-5; D is uncertain. V gave up 6 bases and J gave up 0 bases, with 12 bases separating them. Per the germline V gene, CDR1 is GTSNPN and CDR2 is SVGIG (reference sequence). The CDR3 has 14 amino acids.